This T cell receptor (beta chain) stems from a study of blood T cells in healthy people across ages. General study points: Estimated diversity, derived from one million T cells, was regarded as an underestimate.

A second PCR of about 6 to 12 cycles used a sample-barcoded 5' primer and a J-beta primer mix. Using its own MiXCR run on the 5' RACE reads, TCRdb lists one record per CDR3 protein. The sample has more than 750,000 distinct CDR3 sequences; 25% to 30% are singletons. To note about this clonotype: Its antigen remains unidentified.

V lost 3 bases and J 3 bases, leaving 27 bases between the germline ends. Germline CDR1 reads LNHDA; CDR2 reads SQIVND (reference sequence). This CDR3 has 19 amino acids. In addition, the sample was reused for a study of T cells of mothers and their children. That work contributes: Around 3.2 million TCR beta reads per child versus over 9.5 million per mother. Overlap ran slightly, non-significantly higher for related than unrelated mother-child pairs.

The source is a middle-aged woman in good health. The V gene is TRBV19, the J gene TRBJ2-7; TRBD1 is a possible D gene (5 bases). The sample was blood. In DNA form, the CDR3 reads TGTGCCAGTAGTATGTATGTGGGAACGATGGCAGGGCCGAACTACGAGCAGTACTTC. It yields the protein CASSMYVGTMAGPNYEQYF.